This TCR beta chain was identified in a study of T cell repertoires in cytomegalovirus infection. Study information: Based on public TCR beta signatures, there were indications of CMV infection and of a matching HLA type. Study-level results: Predominance within the ex vivo response was attributable to HLA-C-restricted CMV-specific TCR beta clonotypes.

Comments on this clonotype: Its antigen is undetermined.

There are 15 residues in the CDR3. Looked up from germline, CDR1 is LGHNA and CDR2 is YNFKEQ. V was cut by 1 base and J by 7 bases, with 14 bases left in between. Via MiXCR, TCRdb re-called the reads, giving one row per CDR3 protein. The table records 450,000 to 550,000 distinct CDR3 sequences, about 42% of them present only once. Sequenced here: cultured PBMCs, sampled from culture after CMV antigen stimulation. This TCR came from a human donor in good health (CMV status not recorded). Some clones in this sample may be carry-over from other donors' samples. The rearrangement joins TRBV4-2 to TRBJ1-5; TRBD1 is a possible D gene (5 bases). The CDR3 reads CASSQVGVQGQPQHF. The CDR3 bases are TGTGCCAGCAGCCAAGTAGGGGTCCAGGGACAGCCCCAGCATTTT.